This TCR beta chain was documented in a study of shared clonotypes between healthy human individuals (dated by TCRdb to about 2020). About the full investigation: The cohort comprised two women and a few men aged 18 to 49 years. To increase sequencing depth and limit assay-specific biases, different laboratories used diverse techniques to prepare libraries and sequence TCR repertoires. For each donor, CD4 naive and CD4 memory were each run on three plates, CD8 naive on two plates, and CD8 memory on one plate. The study deeply sequenced blood TCR repertoires of about 5 healthy adults to estimate repertoire size and the extent of clonotype sharing between individuals. Per donor, leukapheresis produced somewhere between about 0.94 and 9 billion PBMCs. What the work shows at the level of the full study, not this receptor alone: Only blood was sampled, and tissue TCR repertoires likely differ from those in blood. Higher generation probabilities were observed for clonotypes shared by all four sorted-subset donors than for non-shared clonotypes. Based on pairwise subsampling, the degree of clonotype sharing among donors was expected to be affected by sequencing depth. Because the study included only a small number of donors, the genetic and exposure-history diversity represented was limited. Incomplete sequencing was indicated by rarefaction of sorted-subset datasets, despite the large sequencing depth. Estimated clonotype richness was generally larger for naive than for memory subsets. Across four donors, 4.5% to 6.5% of naive CD4, roughly 3.4% of naive CD8, approximately 2.5% of memory CD4, and around 0.4% of memory CD8 clonotypes were shared.

Using the deep immunoSEQ assay, multiplex PCR amplified TCR CDR3 regions from genomic DNA. Genomic DNA extracted from each cell subset was distributed evenly over all wells of several immunoSEQ 96-well plates, and each plate served as one replicate. For sorted subsets, each replicate PCR was loaded with roughly 0.2 ug genomic DNA, equivalent to 32,000 or so T cell genomes. The purified libraries were quantified using a Qubit 3.0 fluorometer, sized with a Bioanalyzer 2100, and then quantified again using the KAPA Library Quantification kit. Every immunoSEQ 96-well plate was sequenced on a dedicated single-read 150-cycle Illumina NextSeq 550 flow cell. Regarding the original processing steps: Because the immunoSEQ output held only junctional sequences and lacked quality scores, the filtering could not match the filtering applied to full-length reads. Sequences were annotated with PyIR, a Python wrapper for IgBLAST v1.9, and V/J genes and CDR3 were assigned using IMGT germline references. Reads were filtered out if the reads had weak V/J assignments (E-value above 1e-6), no CDR3, stop codons, out-of-frame junctions, or ambiguous translated residues. V3J clonotypes were defined by identical inferred V gene, J gene, and CDR3 amino acid sequence. Percentage overlap between repertoires was computed as shared unique clonotypes divided by the size of the smaller repertoire. Three approaches were used to assess repertoire richness: RTK rarefaction, the Chao1 estimator, and Recon v2.1 estimates of unobserved clonotypes. Generation probabilities were computed with OLGA for all TCRbeta clonotypes obtained by the gDNA method from four donors. Held by TCRdb, this immuneACCESS table contains in-frame sequences only and omits some clones. Under half of the omission traces to an unresolved V gene where checked; the cause of the rest is unknown. V, J and clone size are taken as reported in that table, and D and trimming were inferred from the DNA itself. This sample is represented by millions of clones; 90% to 95% of them were singletons. About 0.13% of the sample is in the top ten clones.

V drops 5 bases and J drops 0 bases, leaving 5 bases in between. The CDR3, from cysteine to phenylalanine, totals 13 residues. Of the read, only the CDR3 DNA is kept; its 39 bases are in frame from base 1. The germline V gene (reference sequence) provides CDR1 SEHNR and CDR2 FQNEAQ. Donors were healthy HIV-negative adults with no recently reported acute infections or vaccinations. All donors were Caucasian adults living in Nashville, Tennessee, USA. CD4+ T cells were enriched through magnetic negative selection, after which naive cells were positively selected on CD45RA and the remaining negative fraction served as the memory subset. Blood was obtained by leukapheresis, after which PBMCs were separated by Ficoll-Histopaque density gradient centrifugation and cryopreserved in liquid nitrogen vapor phase. Analytical flow cytometry was used to check the purity and quantity of every magnetically sorted T cell population. Genomic DNA was isolated from every sorted fraction and measured by UV absorbance on a Nanodrop 2000c.

This clone showed up just a few times. The clone's antigen remains unknown. Base qualities are not provided; no much larger clone lies one nucleotide away. Other nucleotide sequences from this sample produce the same CDR3. What was sequenced was naive CD4+ T cells sorted from blood. In the paper's terms, the cell subset or site label means: CD45RA+ positively selected. The receptor chain draws on TRBV7-9 and TRBJ2-1; TRBD2 is a weak D gene call, 5 bases matching. The TCR was taken from a man between 18 and 29 years old in good health. The DNA sequence is TGTGCCAGCAGCGGGAGCTCCTACAATGAGCAGTTCTTC. Its protein reads: CASSGSSYNEQFF.